This T cell receptor (beta chain) was found in a study of CD8+CD57+ T cells in acquired aplastic anemia. About the research overall: The sorted CD4+ and CD8+ cells yielded an average approximately 3.3 ug of DNA. Overall study findings and caveats: Patients shared twenty-nine CD8+ CDR3 sequences with controls. Levels of CD8+ Simpson's diversity were not significantly distinct in patients versus controls.

This clonotype was picked up a small number of times. Its antigen is currently unknown. Sequencing was done on patients that had shown CD8+CD57+ cell expansion by flow cytometry. Every patient presented with severe acquired aplastic anemia. The CDR3 consists of 13 residues. V gave up 10 bases and J gave up 0 bases, with 11 bases separating them. The germline CDR1 and CDR2 sequences are LNHNV and YYDKDF (reference sequence). Genomic DNA, serving as template, underwent TCR beta VDJ and CDR3 profiling. MiXCR, run by TCRdb on the reads, gives a single entry per CDR3 protein. The sample contains over 150,000 distinct CDR3 sequences, approximately 52% of which appear only once.

The specimen was sorted CD4+, CD8+, or CD8+CD57+ T cells (not recorded which) from PBMCs. The gene calls are TRBV15 and TRBJ2-3; no clear D gene. The clonotype was recovered from a human donor with aplastic anemia. The CDR3, as DNA: TGTGCCATCTGGGGTCCTAGCACAGATACGCAGTATTTT. This codes for CAIWGPSTDTQYF.